A selection of T cell receptor beta chains follows, all from one sample in a study of blood T cell repertoires in COVID-19. Measured with immunoSEQ multiplex PCR; TCRdb has only the in-frame clones, and not every one. The sample consists of about 95,000 clones, roughly 79% of them appearing once. The sequenced sample was peripheral blood. These receptors were collected from a man aged 80 or over with COVID-19, enrolled during active disease. CDR3s include the opening cysteine and the closing phenylalanine or tryptophan. Fields, in order: D gene, J gene, V gene, clone size, CDR3 protein, CDR3 DNA. D genes are given only for firm matches. Only some rows state a clone size, as once, few, many or a class for expanded clones.

d_call: NA; j_call: TRBJ2-1; v_call: TRBV15; clone_size: once; cdr3_aa: CATSGGALNEQFF; cdr3_nt: TGTGCCACCAGCGGGGGGGCTCTAAATGAGCAGTTCTTC
d_call: TRBD2; j_call: TRBJ2-1; v_call: TRBV4-1; clone_size: few; cdr3_aa: CASSQGLAGGYEQFF; cdr3_nt: TGCGCCAGCAGCCAAGGACTAGCGGGAGGTTATGAGCAGTTCTTC
d_call: TRBD1; j_call: TRBJ1-1; v_call: TRBV5-1; clone_size: NA; cdr3_aa: CASSLADRDNTEAFF; cdr3_nt: TGCGCCAGCAGCTTGGCGGACAGGGACAACACTGAAGCTTTCTTT
d_call: TRBD1; j_call: TRBJ2-7; v_call: TRBV6-5; clone_size: NA; cdr3_aa: CASRTGTGAMGQYF; cdr3_nt: TGTGCCAGCAGAACCGGGACAGGCGCGATGGGGCAGTACTTC
d_call: NA; j_call: TRBJ1-1; v_call: TRBV19; clone_size: NA; cdr3_aa: CASSKGQNTEAFF; cdr3_nt: TGTGCCAGTAGTAAGGGACAGAACACTGAAGCTTTCTTT
d_call: TRBD1; j_call: TRBJ2-4; v_call: TRBV19; clone_size: NA; cdr3_aa: CATRTLQGAGNIQYF; cdr3_nt: TGTGCCACTAGAACACTACAGGGGGCGGGAAACATTCAGTACTTC
d_call: TRBD1; j_call: TRBJ2-1; v_call: TRBV6-4; clone_size: few; cdr3_aa: CASSPEQGNEQFF; cdr3_nt: TGTGCCAGCAGCCCGGAACAGGGGAATGAGCAGTTCTTC
d_call: TRBD1; j_call: TRBJ2-7; v_call: TRBV30; clone_size: NA; cdr3_aa: CAWGQGARYEQYF; cdr3_nt: TGTGCCTGGGGACAGGGGGCGCGATACGAGCAGTACTTC
d_call: NA; j_call: TRBJ2-3; v_call: TRBV5-4; clone_size: NA; cdr3_aa: CASSVQGTDTQYF; cdr3_nt: TGTGCCAGCAGCGTACAGGGCACAGATACGCAGTATTTT
d_call: TRBD2; j_call: TRBJ2-1; v_call: TRBV6-4; clone_size: NA; cdr3_aa: CASSPAGSDNEQFF; cdr3_nt: TGTGCCAGCAGTCCAGCGGGAAGTGACAATGAGCAGTTCTTC
d_call: TRBD1; j_call: TRBJ1-3; v_call: TRBV28; clone_size: few; cdr3_aa: CASSPHRGENTIYF; cdr3_nt: TGTGCCAGCAGTCCCCACAGGGGCGAAAACACCATATATTTT
d_call: NA; j_call: TRBJ1-4; v_call: TRBV19; clone_size: NA; cdr3_aa: CASTERAGEKLFF; cdr3_nt: TGTGCCAGTACCGAGAGAGCGGGTGAAAAACTGTTTTTT
d_call: NA; j_call: TRBJ1-6; v_call: TRBV6-5; clone_size: NA; cdr3_aa: CASSYSVRGNSPLHF; cdr3_nt: TGTGCCAGCAGTTACTCCGTCAGGGGTAATTCACCCCTCCACTTT
d_call: NA; j_call: TRBJ2-1; v_call: TRBV7-2; clone_size: NA; cdr3_aa: CASSLEYSNNEQFF; cdr3_nt: TGTGCCAGCAGCTTAGAATACTCGAACAATGAGCAGTTCTTC
d_call: TRBD2; j_call: TRBJ2-1; v_call: TRBV7-2; clone_size: NA; cdr3_aa: CASSLVAGDNEQFF; cdr3_nt: TGTGCCAGCAGCTTAGTGGCGGGAGATAATGAGCAGTTCTTC
d_call: TRBD1; j_call: TRBJ2-7; v_call: TRBV5-1; clone_size: NA; cdr3_aa: CASSLVVSGTGSYEQYF; cdr3_nt: TGCGCCAGCAGCTTGGTCGTCTCCGGGACAGGATCCTACGAGCAGTACTTC
d_call: TRBD2; j_call: TRBJ2-1; v_call: TRBV3-1/TRBV3-2; clone_size: NA; cdr3_aa: CASSQETSGGSEQFF; cdr3_nt: TGTGCCAGCAGCCAAGAAACTAGCGGGGGTTCGGAGCAGTTCTTC
d_call: NA; j_call: TRBJ2-7; v_call: TRBV21-1; clone_size: NA; cdr3_aa: CASSVRQGSHDYEQYF; cdr3_nt: TGTGCCAGCAGCGTAAGACAGGGTTCCCATGATTACGAGCAGTACTTC
d_call: TRBD2; j_call: TRBJ2-2; v_call: TRBV10-3; clone_size: NA; cdr3_aa: CAISPSGRSYNTGELFF; cdr3_nt: TGTGCCATCTCACCTAGCGGGAGGTCATACAACACCGGGGAGCTGTTTTTT
d_call: TRBD1; j_call: TRBJ2-7; v_call: TRBV27; clone_size: NA; cdr3_aa: CASSSGTGGDRDLPREQYF; cdr3_nt: TGTGCCAGCAGTTCCGGGACAGGGGGTGACCGGGACTTACCTAGGGAGCAGTACTTC